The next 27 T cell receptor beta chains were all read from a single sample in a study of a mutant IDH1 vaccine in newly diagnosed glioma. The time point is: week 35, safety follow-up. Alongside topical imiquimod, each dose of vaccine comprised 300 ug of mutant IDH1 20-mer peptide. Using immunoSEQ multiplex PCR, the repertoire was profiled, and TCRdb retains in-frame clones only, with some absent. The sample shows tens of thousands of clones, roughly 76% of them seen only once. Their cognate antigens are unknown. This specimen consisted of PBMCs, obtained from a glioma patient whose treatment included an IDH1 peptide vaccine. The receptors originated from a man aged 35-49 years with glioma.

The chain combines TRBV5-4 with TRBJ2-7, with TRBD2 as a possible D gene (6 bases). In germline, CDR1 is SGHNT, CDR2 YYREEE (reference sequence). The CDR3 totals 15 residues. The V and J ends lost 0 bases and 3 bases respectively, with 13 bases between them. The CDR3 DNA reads TGTGCCAGCAGCTTGGGGACGGGGGATAGCTACGAGCAGTACTTC. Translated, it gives CASSLGTGDSYEQYF.

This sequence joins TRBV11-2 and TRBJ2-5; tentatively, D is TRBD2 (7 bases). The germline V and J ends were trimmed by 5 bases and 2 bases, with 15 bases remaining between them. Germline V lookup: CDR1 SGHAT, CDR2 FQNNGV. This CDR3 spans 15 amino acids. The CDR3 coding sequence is TGTGCCAGCAGCGTAGGGGGGGGAGAACAAGAGACCCAGTACTTC. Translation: CASSVGGGEQETQYF.

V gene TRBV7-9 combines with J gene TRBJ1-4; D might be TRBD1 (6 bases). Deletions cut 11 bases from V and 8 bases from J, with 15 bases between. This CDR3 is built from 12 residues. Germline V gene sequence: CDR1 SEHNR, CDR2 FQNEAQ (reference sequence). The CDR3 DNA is TGTGCCGCGACAGGATCGGGCGAAAAACTGTTTTTT. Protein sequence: CAATGSGEKLFF.

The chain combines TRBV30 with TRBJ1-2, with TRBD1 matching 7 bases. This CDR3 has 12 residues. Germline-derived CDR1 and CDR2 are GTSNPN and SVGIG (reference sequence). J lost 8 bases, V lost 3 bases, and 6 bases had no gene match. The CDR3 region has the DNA TGTGCCTGGAGCCACAGGGGAGGAGGCTACACCTTC. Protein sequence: CAWSHRGGGYTF.

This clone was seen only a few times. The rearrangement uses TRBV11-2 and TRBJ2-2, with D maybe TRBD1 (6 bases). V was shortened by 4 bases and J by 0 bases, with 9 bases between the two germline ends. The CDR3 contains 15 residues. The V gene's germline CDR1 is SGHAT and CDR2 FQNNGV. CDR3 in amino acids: CASSWDMSNTGELFF. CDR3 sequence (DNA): TGTGCCAGCAGCTGGGACATGTCGAACACCGGGGAGCTGTTTTTT.

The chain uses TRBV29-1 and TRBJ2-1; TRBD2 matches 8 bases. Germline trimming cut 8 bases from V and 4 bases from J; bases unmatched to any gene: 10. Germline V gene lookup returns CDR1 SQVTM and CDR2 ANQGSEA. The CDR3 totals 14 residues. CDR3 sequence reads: CSTLPGGEYNEQFF. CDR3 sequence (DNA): TGCAGCACCCTCCCGGGGGGGGAGTACAATGAGCAGTTCTTC.

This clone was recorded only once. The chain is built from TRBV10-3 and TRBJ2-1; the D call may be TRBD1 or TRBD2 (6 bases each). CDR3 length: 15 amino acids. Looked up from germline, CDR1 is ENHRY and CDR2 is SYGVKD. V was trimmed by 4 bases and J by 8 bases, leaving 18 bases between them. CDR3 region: CAISAWAGAGYEQFF. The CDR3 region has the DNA TGTGCCATCAGTGCCTGGGCAGGGGCGGGGTATGAGCAGTTCTTC.

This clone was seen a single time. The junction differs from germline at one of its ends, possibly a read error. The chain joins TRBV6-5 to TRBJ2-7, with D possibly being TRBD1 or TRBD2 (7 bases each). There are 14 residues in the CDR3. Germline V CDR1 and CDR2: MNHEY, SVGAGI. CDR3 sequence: CASFRSQGGYEQYF. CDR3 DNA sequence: TGTGCCAGCTTCCGGTCGCAGGGGGGGTACGAACAGTACTTC.

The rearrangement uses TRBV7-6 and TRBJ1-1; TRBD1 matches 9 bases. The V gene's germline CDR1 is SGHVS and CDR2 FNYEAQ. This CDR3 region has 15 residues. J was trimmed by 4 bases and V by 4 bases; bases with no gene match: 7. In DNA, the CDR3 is TGTGCCAGCAGCTGGACAGGGGCAGGGGGCACTGAAGCTTTCTTT. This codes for CASSWTGAGGTEAFF.

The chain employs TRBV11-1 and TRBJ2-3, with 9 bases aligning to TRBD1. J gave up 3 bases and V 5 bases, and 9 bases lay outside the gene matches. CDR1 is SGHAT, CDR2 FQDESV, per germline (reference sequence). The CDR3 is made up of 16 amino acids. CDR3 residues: CASSPGTGIWTDTQYF. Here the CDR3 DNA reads TGTGCCAGCAGCCCCGGGACAGGGATTTGGACAGATACGCAGTATTTT.

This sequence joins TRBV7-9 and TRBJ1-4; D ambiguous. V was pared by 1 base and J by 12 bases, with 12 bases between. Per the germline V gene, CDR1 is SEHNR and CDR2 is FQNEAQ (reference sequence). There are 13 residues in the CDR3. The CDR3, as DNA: TGTGCCAGCAGCTTAGGTCGTGATAGGCAACTGTTTTTT. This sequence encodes CASSLGRDRQLFF.

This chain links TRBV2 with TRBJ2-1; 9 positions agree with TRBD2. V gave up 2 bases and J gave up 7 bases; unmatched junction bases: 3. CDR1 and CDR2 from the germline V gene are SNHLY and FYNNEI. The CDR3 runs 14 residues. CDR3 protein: CASSELAGINEQFF. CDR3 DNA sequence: TGTGCCAGCAGTGAACTAGCGGGGATAAATGAGCAGTTCTTC.

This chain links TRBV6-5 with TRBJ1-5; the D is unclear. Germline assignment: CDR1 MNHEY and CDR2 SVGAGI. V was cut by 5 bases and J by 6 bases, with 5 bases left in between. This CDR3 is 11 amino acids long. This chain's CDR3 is CASSVPQPQHF. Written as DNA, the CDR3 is TGTGCCAGCAGTGTCCCTCAGCCCCAGCATTTT.

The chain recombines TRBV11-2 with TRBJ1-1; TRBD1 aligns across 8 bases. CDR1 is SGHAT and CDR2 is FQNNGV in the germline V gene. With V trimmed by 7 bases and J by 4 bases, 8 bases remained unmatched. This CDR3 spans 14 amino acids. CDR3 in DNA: TGTGCCAGCACCACTCGGGACAGGCCCACTGAAGCTTTCTTT. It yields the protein CASTTRDRPTEAFF.

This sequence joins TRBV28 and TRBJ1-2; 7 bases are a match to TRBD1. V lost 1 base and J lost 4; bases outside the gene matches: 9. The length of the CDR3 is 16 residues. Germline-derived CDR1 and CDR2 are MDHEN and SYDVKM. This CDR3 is CASSLLTGTAVYGYTF. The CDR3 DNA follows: TGTGCCAGCAGTTTATTGACCGGGACAGCAGTCTATGGCTACACCTTC.

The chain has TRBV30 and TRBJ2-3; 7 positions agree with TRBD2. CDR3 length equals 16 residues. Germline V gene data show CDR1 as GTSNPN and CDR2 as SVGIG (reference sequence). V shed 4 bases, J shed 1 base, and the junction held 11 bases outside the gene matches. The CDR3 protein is CAWTSRQRGGTDTQYF. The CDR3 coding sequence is TGTGCCTGGACCAGCCGCCAGCGGGGAGGCACAGATACGCAGTATTTT.

In DNA, the CDR3 is TGTGCCAGCAGTCCCCGAATCAGGGCCAGAGGGACTGAAGCTTTCTTT. It is translated as CASSPRIRARGTEAFF. The chain carries TRBV27 and TRBJ1-1; the D gene is possibly TRBD1 (5 bases). Trimming stripped 5 bases from V and 5 bases from J, with 21 bases between. Germline V gene sequence: CDR1 MNHEY, CDR2 SMNVEV (reference sequence). The CDR3 length is 16 residues.

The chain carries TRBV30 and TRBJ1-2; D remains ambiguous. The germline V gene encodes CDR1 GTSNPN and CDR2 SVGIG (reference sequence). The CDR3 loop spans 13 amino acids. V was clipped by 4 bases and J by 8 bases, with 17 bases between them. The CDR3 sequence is CAWTNGLGGGYTF. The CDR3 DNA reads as TGTGCCTGGACCAACGGACTTGGTGGCGGCTACACCTTC.

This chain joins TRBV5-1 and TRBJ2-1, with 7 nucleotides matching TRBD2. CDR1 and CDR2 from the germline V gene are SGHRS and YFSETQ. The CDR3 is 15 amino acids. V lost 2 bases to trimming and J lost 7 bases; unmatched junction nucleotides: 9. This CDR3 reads CASSLGGRLGNEQFF. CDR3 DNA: TGCGCCAGCAGCTTAGGCGGGAGATTGGGTAATGAGCAGTTCTTC.

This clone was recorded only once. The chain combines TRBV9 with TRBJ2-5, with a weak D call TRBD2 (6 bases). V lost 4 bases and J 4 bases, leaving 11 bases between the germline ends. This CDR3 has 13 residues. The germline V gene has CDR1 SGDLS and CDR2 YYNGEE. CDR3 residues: CASSRPGGETQYF. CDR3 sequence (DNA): TGTGCCAGCAGCCGTCCCGGGGGAGAGACCCAGTACTTC.

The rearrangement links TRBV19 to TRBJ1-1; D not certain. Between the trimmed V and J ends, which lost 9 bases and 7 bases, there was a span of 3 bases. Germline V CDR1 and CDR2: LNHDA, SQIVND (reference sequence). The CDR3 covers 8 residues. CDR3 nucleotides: TGTGCCAGGATTGAAGCTTTCTTT. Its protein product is CARIEAFF.

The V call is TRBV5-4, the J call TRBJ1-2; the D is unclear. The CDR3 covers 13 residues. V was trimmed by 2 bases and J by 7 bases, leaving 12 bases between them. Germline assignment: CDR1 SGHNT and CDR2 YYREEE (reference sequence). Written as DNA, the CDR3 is TGTGCCAGCAGCTTTGTGGAAATGGGTGGCTACACCTTC. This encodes CASSFVEMGGYTF.

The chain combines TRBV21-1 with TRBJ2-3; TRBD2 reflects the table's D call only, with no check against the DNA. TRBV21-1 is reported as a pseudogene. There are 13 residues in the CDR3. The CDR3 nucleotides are TGTGCCAGCAGCAAATGGGAGGGCGATACGCAGTATTTT. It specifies CASSKWEGDTQYF.

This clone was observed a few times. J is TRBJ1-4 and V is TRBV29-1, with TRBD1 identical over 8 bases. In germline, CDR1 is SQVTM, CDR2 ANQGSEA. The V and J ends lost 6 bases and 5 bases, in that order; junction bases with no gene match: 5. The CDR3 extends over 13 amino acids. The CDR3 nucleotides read TGCAGCGTCCAGGGGGCGACGAATGAAAAACTGTTTTTT. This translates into CSVQGATNEKLFF.

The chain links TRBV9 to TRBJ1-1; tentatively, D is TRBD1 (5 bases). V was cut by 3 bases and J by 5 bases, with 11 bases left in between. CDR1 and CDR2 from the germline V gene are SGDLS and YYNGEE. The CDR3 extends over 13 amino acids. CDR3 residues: CASSEGFGTEAFF. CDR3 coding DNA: TGTGCCAGCAGCGAGGGGTTCGGTACTGAAGCTTTCTTT. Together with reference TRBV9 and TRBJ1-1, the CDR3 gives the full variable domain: DSGVTQTPKHLITATGQRVTLRCSPRSGDLSVYWYQQSLDQGLQFLIQYYNGEERAKGNILERFSAQQFPDLHSELNLSSLELGDSALYFCASSEGFGTEAFFGQGTRLTVV.

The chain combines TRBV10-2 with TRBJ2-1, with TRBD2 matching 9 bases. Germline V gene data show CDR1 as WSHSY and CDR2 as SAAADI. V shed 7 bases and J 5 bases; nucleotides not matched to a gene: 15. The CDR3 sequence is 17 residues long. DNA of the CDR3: TGCGCCAGCAAGCTACTAAGAGCGGGGGGTGGTGACAATGAGCAGTTCTTC. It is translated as CASKLLRAGGGDNEQFF.

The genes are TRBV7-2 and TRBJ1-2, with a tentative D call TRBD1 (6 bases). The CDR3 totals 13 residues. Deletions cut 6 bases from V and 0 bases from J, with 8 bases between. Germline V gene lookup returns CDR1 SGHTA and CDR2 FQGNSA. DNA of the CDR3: TGTGCCAGCAGTCGGACAGCTAACTATGGCTACACCTTC. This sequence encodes CASSRTANYGYTF.